Sequencing of this T cell receptor (beta chain) was carried out in a study of CD8 T cells in Susac syndrome. Study-level results: The authors acknowledged that the study's TCR sequencing and HLA analysis involved relatively few individuals.

Reverse transcription used about 0.45 to 1 ug RNA and random hexamers. By means of immunoSEQ multiplex PCR, TCR beta CDR3 spanning 54 Vbeta and 13 Jbeta underwent amplification. Using its own MiXCR run on the immunoSEQ multiplex PCR reads, TCRdb lists one record per CDR3 protein. This table has 75,000 to 80,000 distinct CDR3 sequences, around 94% appearing once. Germline trimming cut 5 bases from V and 4 bases from J; bases unmatched to any gene: 5. Germline V gives CDR1 SNHLY, CDR2 FYNNEI. The CDR3 is made up of 16 amino acids. Note on this clonotype: Its target is unknown.

The source of this sequence is a human donor with Susac syndrome. The chain recombines TRBV2 with TRBJ2-1, with 13 bases lining up with TRBD2. The specimen sequenced was CD8+ T cells from PBMCs. CDR3 nucleotides: TGTGCCAGCAGTCCCAGACTAGCGGGGGGTTACAATGAGCAGTTCTTC. It specifies CASSPRLAGGYNEQFF.